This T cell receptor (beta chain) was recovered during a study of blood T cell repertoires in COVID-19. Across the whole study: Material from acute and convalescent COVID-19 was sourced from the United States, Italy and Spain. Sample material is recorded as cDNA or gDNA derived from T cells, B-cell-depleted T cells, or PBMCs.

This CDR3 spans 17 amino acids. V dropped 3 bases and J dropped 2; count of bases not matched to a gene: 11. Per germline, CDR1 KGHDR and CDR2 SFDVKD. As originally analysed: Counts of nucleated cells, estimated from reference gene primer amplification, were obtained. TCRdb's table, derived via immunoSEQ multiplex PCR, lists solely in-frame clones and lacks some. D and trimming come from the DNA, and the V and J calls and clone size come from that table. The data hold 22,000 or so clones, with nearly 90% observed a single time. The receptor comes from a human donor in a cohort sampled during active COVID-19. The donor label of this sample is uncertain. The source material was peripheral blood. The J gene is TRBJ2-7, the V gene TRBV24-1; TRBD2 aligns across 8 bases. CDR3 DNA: TGTGCCACCAGTGATGATACAGGCGGACTAGCTCCCTACGAGCAGTACTTC. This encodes CATSDDTGGLAPYEQYF.